The subject of this entry is one T cell receptor beta chain. Its antigen is as yet unknown. The sample is drawn from a study of a mutant IDH1 vaccine in newly diagnosed glioma. Noted time point: week 47, end of study. The content of each vaccine dose was 300 ug of mutant IDH1 20-mer peptide, and topical imiquimod accompanied it. The CDR3 has 16 amino acids. With 2 bases removed from V and 3 bases from J, the gap between germline ends came to 13 bases. Germline V gene sequence: CDR1 SEHNR, CDR2 FQNEAQ (reference sequence). The repertoire was sequenced with immunoSEQ multiplex PCR; TCRdb's copy has only in-frame clones and lacks some. This table holds about 67,000 clones, less than 90% found once. Overall study results and limits: Pseudoprogression appeared independent of alterations in top peripheral clonotypes.

Sequenced material: PBMCs, taken from a glioma patient whose treatment included an IDH1 peptide vaccine. The source is a man aged 25 to 40 with glioma. The J gene is TRBJ2-2, the V gene TRBV7-9; perhaps TRBD1 as D (5 bases). DNA for the CDR3: TGTGCCAGCAGCTTATCTTCAGGGTTTTACACCGGGGAGCTGTTTTTT. It codes for CASSLSSGFYTGELFF.